What follows are 19 T cell receptor beta chains derived from one specimen sequenced in a study of CD8 T cells in Susac syndrome (dated by TCRdb to the late 2010s). The library was built by means of the immunoSEQ multiplex PCR assay. RNA was extracted with the RNeasy kit and roughly 0.45 to 1 ug was reverse transcribed using random hexamers. TCRdb redid the processing of the public reads, applying fastp at Q25 and MiXCR, and retained in-frame beta chains. Every CDR3 protein is listed once, alongside the most common genes and DNA of its rows. The sample includes roughly 140,000 distinct CDR3 sequences, with around 95% observed a single time. Jointly, the top ten make up about 0.08% of the sample. The sequenced material came from CD4+ T cells from PBMCs. These receptors were taken from a human donor with Susac syndrome.

The chain is built from TRBV3-1 and TRBJ2-7; weak D call: TRBD2 (5 bases). The CDR3 totals 16 residues. CDR1 is LGHDT and CDR2 is YNNKEL in the germline V gene (reference sequence). The germline V and J ends were trimmed by 1 base and 1 base, with 14 bases remaining between them. The CDR3 bases are TGTGCCAGCAGCCAAGGCCGACCGGGAAGTTCCTACGAGCAGTACTTC. Protein: CASSQGRPGSSYEQYF.

CDR3 sequence reads: CASSRGGGYQETQYF. The CDR3 region has the DNA TGCGCCAGCAGCCGGGGAGGTGGTTACCAAGAGACCCAGTACTTC. The J gene is TRBJ2-5, the V gene TRBV5-1, with D maybe TRBD2 (6 bases). Per the germline V gene, CDR1 is SGHRS and CDR2 is YFSETQ. With 4 bases removed from V and 0 bases from J, the gap between germline ends came to 13 bases. CDR3 length equals 15 residues.

This chain uses TRBV12-3 or TRBV12-4 with TRBJ2-7; 9 nucleotides agree with TRBD1. The CDR3 contains 14 residues. The V and J ends lost 3 bases and 4 bases, in that order; junction bases with no gene match: 4. CDR3 coding DNA: TGTGCCAGCAGTTTGGGGACAGGGTTGTACGAGCAGTACTTC. Protein sequence: CASSLGTGLYEQYF.

The V call is TRBV20-1, the J call TRBJ2-3; maybe TRBD2 (5 bases). V was pared by 6 bases and J by 3 bases, with 19 bases between. Germline CDR1 is DFQATT and CDR2 is SNEGSKA (reference sequence). The CDR3 is 15 residues long. CDR3: CSAVPSRVGTDTQYF. Here the CDR3 DNA reads TGCAGTGCAGTCCCTTCGCGGGTCGGAACAGATACGCAGTATTTT.

The genes are TRBV20-1 and TRBJ2-7, with D possibly TRBD1 on 6 matching bases. The CDR3 is 11 amino acids. V lost 3 bases and J 9 bases, leaving 12 bases between the germline ends. Germline CDR1 and CDR2: DFQATT and SNEGSKA (reference sequence). The CDR3 DNA is TGCAGTGCTAGTAAGGGGGACGTGCAGTACTTC. Protein product: CSASKGDVQYF.

The chain is built from TRBV4-1 and TRBJ1-2; D gene uncertain. The V gene's germline CDR1 is MGHRA and CDR2 YSYEKL. The CDR3 spans 17 residues. Trimming pared 4 bases from V and 4 bases from J, leaving 22 bases between. CDR3 residues: CASSPLSGSAIPYGYTF. The CDR3 nucleotides are TGCGCCAGCAGCCCCCTCAGTGGGTCCGCAATCCCCTATGGCTACACCTTC.

The chain has TRBV5-1 and TRBJ2-3; possibly TRBD2 for D (5 bases). CDR1 is SGHRS and CDR2 is YFSETQ in the germline V gene. Trimming removed 3 bases from V and 10 bases from J, with 18 bases in between. CDR3 length: 14 amino acids. The chain's CDR3 is CASSSQSGRSAQYF. DNA of the CDR3: TGCGCCAGCAGCTCCCAGTCTGGCCGTAGCGCGCAGTATTTT.

The CDR3 DNA reads TGCAGCACATCACGCCGTTGGACTAGCGGGGCCACAGATACGCAGTATTTT. Protein sequence: CSTSRRWTSGATDTQYF. The chain has TRBV29-1 and TRBJ2-3; the match to TRBD2 covers 12 bases. Germline CDR1 and CDR2: SQVTM and ANQGSEA. The CDR3 is made up of 17 amino acids. The ends lost 8 bases at V and 2 bases at J; junction bases unmatched: 14.

This clonotype was recorded once. Written as DNA, the CDR3 is TGCAGTGCTAGAGATTTGACTAGCAGCAACAATGAGCAGTTCTTC. This translates into CSARDLTSSNNEQFF. The chain combines TRBV20-1 with TRBJ2-1, with 7 bases identical to TRBD2. CDR1 and CDR2 (germline): DFQATT, SNEGSKA (reference sequence). The junction had 7 bases not matched to a gene; V was cut back by 0 bases and J by 5 bases. This CDR3 spans 15 amino acids.

The chain couples TRBV29-1 to TRBJ2-5, with 11 nucleotides matching TRBD1. CDR1 is SQVTM, CDR2 ANQGSEA, per germline. V gave up 7 bases and J gave up 5 bases; unmatched junction bases: 12. This CDR3 contains 15 residues. Here the CDR3 reads CSASRTGGVWETQYF. As DNA, the CDR3 is TGCAGCGCTTCCCGGACAGGGGGCGTATGGGAGACCCAGTACTTC.

The chain has TRBV20-1 and TRBJ1-1, with TRBD1 matching 7 bases. The CDR3 is 13 residues long. Germline CDR1 reads DFQATT; CDR2 reads SNEGSKA (reference sequence). The V and J ends lost 6 bases and 7 bases, in that order; junction bases with no gene match: 11. The DNA of the CDR3 is TGCAGTGCAGACAGGGTTGGGGGGTATGAAGCTTTCTTT. Translated, it gives CSADRVGGYEAFF.

This rearrangement joins TRBV7-2 to TRBJ2-3; weak D call: TRBD1 (6 bases). Germline-derived CDR1 and CDR2 are SGHTA and FQGNSA. This CDR3 is 14 amino acids long. Trimming shortened V by 8 bases and J by 9 bases, and 21 bases separated the two germline ends. CDR3 bases: TGTGCCAGCGCAAGAGGCAAACAGGGCCTGACGCAGTATTTT. Amino acid sequence: CASARGKQGLTQYF.

The chain uses TRBV12-3 or TRBV12-4 and TRBJ2-7; no clear D gene. The CDR3 totals 12 residues. V lost 5 bases, J lost 2 bases, and 7 bases lay in between. CDR3 DNA: TGTGCCAGCAGTCAAAGCCCCTACGAGCAGTACTTC. As protein: CASSQSPYEQYF.

The genes are TRBV3-1 and TRBJ2-3; D may correspond to TRBD1 or TRBD2 (5 bases each). Germline assignment: CDR1 LGHDT and CDR2 YNNKEL (reference sequence). V was clipped by 0 bases and J by 10 bases, with 23 bases between them. The CDR3 runs to 17 residues. The CDR3 region has the DNA TGTGCCAGCAGCCAAGATGAAGGCAGGGCAGGGCTGGGAGCGCAGTATTTT. It encodes CASSQDEGRAGLGAQYF.

V gene TRBV29-1 combines with J gene TRBJ2-2; D unresolved. Trimming took off 0 bases at V and 4 bases at J, with 6 bases between the two ends. The CDR3 sequence is 13 residues long. Germline lookup yields CDR1 SQVTM and CDR2 ANQGSEA. In DNA, the CDR3 is TGCAGCGTTGAAGATTGGAGCACCGGGGAGCTGTTTTTT. As protein: CSVEDWSTGELFF.

This chain joins TRBV14 and TRBJ1-2; tentatively, D is TRBD1 (6 bases). The CDR3 extends over 13 amino acids. Trimming stripped 4 bases from V and 8 bases from J, with 14 bases between. Germline V gene sequence: CDR1 SGHDN, CDR2 FVKESK. The CDR3: CASSLRGQGGYTF. In nucleotides, the CDR3 is TGTGCCAGCAGCCTACGGGGGCAGGGCGGCTACACCTTC.

The chain combines TRBV20-1 with TRBJ1-1; 7 bases align to TRBD1. Germline lookup yields CDR1 DFQATT and CDR2 SNEGSKA (reference sequence). CDR3 size: 14 residues. V was pared by 0 bases and J by 0 bases, with 1 base of the junction left unmatched. For the CDR3, the DNA is TGCAGTGCTAGAGACGGGACAGTGAACACTGAAGCTTTCTTT. Protein: CSARDGTVNTEAFF.

The genes are TRBV7-8 and TRBJ1-4; D uncertain. The V gene's germline CDR1 is SGHVS and CDR2 FQNEAQ. V was shortened by 8 bases and J by 8 bases, with 18 bases between the two germline ends. The CDR3 extends over 14 amino acids. The CDR3 loop is CASALGSREEKLFF. The CDR3, as DNA: TGTGCCAGCGCCTTGGGTTCTAGGGAGGAAAAACTGTTTTTT.

With regard to this clonotype: At one end the junction does not follow the germline gene, possibly because of a read error. This sequence joins TRBV12-3 or TRBV12-4 and TRBJ2-5; 11 bases are a match to TRBD2. CDR3 length: 17 residues. The CDR3 DNA follows: TGTGCCAGCAGCTTAGCCCTCGGACTAGCGGGCCAAGAGACCCAGTACTTC. This encodes CASSLALGLAGQETQYF.